These 21 T cell receptor beta chains share one sample of origin, sequenced in a study of T cells in Graves' hyperthyroidism and ophthalmopathy. Amplified TCR beta CDR3 regions came from RNA transcripts. An initial round of RT-PCR targeting the TCR CDR3 relied on the HTBI primer set. Each CDR3 protein gets one entry after TCRdb re-called the multiplex PCR reads with MiXCR. The sample lists 540,000 or so distinct CDR3 sequences, around 14% occurring once. Sequenced sample: blood. All receptors come from a woman in her twenties or thirties with Graves' hyperthyroidism.

This chain uses TRBV5-1 with TRBJ2-1; TRBD2 agrees at 12 bases. Trimming removed 3 bases from V and 3 bases from J; junction bases left unmatched: 1. CDR3 length equals 15 residues. CDR1 SGHRS and CDR2 YFSETQ come from the germline V gene. The CDR3 region has the DNA TGCGCCAGCAGCTGGACTAGCGGGAACTACAATGAGCAGTTCTTC. Translating gives CASSWTSGNYNEQFF.

At least ten counts were recorded for this clonotype. The chain combines TRBV10-3 with TRBJ2-3, with 9 bases matching TRBD1. The CDR3 has 16 residues. Per germline, CDR1 ENHRY and CDR2 SYGVKD. V gave up 2 bases and J gave up 6 bases; unmatched junction bases: 9. The CDR3 spells CAISEPGTGKGDTQYF. DNA for the CDR3: TGTGCCATCAGTGAGCCAGGGACAGGGAAAGGGGATACGCAGTATTTT.

This clonotype was seen a few times. This chain uses TRBV4-1 with TRBJ1-1; possibly TRBD1 for D (6 bases). The V end lost 1 base, the J end lost 4 bases, and 22 bases lay between the germline ends. Germline values: CDR1 MGHRA, CDR2 YSYEKL. The CDR3 is made up of 18 amino acids. The CDR3, as DNA: TGCGCCAGCAGCCAAGGGACGGGGGGCCCCCGAAGACTCACTGAAGCTTTCTTT. It is translated as CASSQGTGGPRRLTEAFF.

The chain employs TRBV27 and TRBJ2-3; TRBD1 might be the D (6 bases). Germline V gene sequence: CDR1 MNHEY, CDR2 SMNVEV (reference sequence). Trimming pared 5 bases from V and 2 bases from J, leaving 17 bases between. The CDR3 extends over 16 amino acids. As DNA, the CDR3 is TGTGCCAGCAGTGCATATCCGGGACAACACACAGATACGCAGTATTTT. Translating it yields CASSAYPGQHTDTQYF.

This clonotype was found many times. The chain has TRBV12-3 or TRBV12-4 and TRBJ2-7; D ambiguous. Trimming shortened V by 2 bases and J by 2 bases, and 13 bases separated the two germline ends. This CDR3 contains 15 residues. The CDR3 DNA sequence: TGTGCCAGCAGTTTATTGGGCGAGTTTCCCTACGAGCAGTACTTC. Its translation is CASSLLGEFPYEQYF.

This clonotype showed up many times. V and J are TRBV12-3 or TRBV12-4 and TRBJ1-1, with 9 bases aligning to TRBD1. This CDR3 spans 15 amino acids. V gave up 6 bases and J gave up 5 bases; unmatched junction bases: 10. CDR3 amino acids: CASRQNRGLETEAFF. The CDR3 DNA is TGTGCCAGCAGGCAAAACAGGGGGCTGGAAACTGAAGCTTTCTTT.

This clonotype showed up many times. This chain connects TRBV27 to TRBJ2-3; weak D call: TRBD2 (5 bases). Trimming took off 2 bases at V and 4 bases at J, with 10 bases between the two ends. CDR3 length: 14 amino acids. Germline V gene sequence: CDR1 MNHEY, CDR2 SMNVEV (reference sequence). The CDR3 bases are TGTGCCAGCAGTTTAGGGGAGAACGCAGATACGCAGTATTTT. Protein: CASSLGENADTQYF.

This clonotype was picked up many times. The chain employs TRBV5-1 and TRBJ2-1; 10 bases line up with TRBD2. Germline values: CDR1 SGHRS, CDR2 YFSETQ. The J segment lost 8 bases and the V segment lost 1 base, leaving 6 bases of the junction unmatched. The CDR3 runs 15 residues. CDR3 in amino acids: CASSLRSSGSYEQFF. The CDR3 nucleotides are TGCGCCAGCAGCTTGCGGTCTAGCGGGAGCTATGAGCAGTTCTTC.

This chain connects TRBV6-9 to TRBJ2-7, with 7 bases fitting TRBD2. CDR1 MNHGY and CDR2 SVAAGI come from the germline V gene. This CDR3 is 15 amino acids long. Trimming cost V 4 bases and J 3 bases; bases outside gene matches: 9. This CDR3 is CASSLMTSTLYEQYF. CDR3 nucleotides: TGTGCCAGCAGTTTAATGACTAGCACCCTCTACGAGCAGTACTTC.

As to this clonotype: This may be a read error, as it is one base from a much larger clone. Here the CDR3 omits its conserved ending phenylalanine or tryptophan, so a read error is the likely source. The V and J genes are TRBV2 and TRBJ2-6, with D uncertain. From germline, CDR1 is SNHLY and CDR2 FYNNEI. This CDR3 comprises 14 residues. Trimming stripped 6 bases from V and 0 bases from J, with 6 bases between. The CDR3 sequence is CASRENSGANVLTY. CDR3 bases: TGTGCCAGCAGAGAAAACTCTGGGGCCAACGTCCTGACTTAC.

At least ten counts were recorded for this clonotype. The CDR3 sequence: CSARDIAGWGSLHF. CDR3 coding DNA: TGCAGTGCTAGAGATATAGCGGGGTGGGGCTCCCTCCACTTT. The rearrangement links TRBV20-1 to TRBJ1-6, with D possibly TRBD1 on 5 matching bases. The V gene's germline CDR1 is DFQATT and CDR2 SNEGSKA (reference sequence). The CDR3 totals 14 residues. V lost 0 bases and J lost 14, with 17 bases in between.

The sample holds a few counts of this clonotype. The rearrangement uses TRBV27 and TRBJ1-1; D may be TRBD1 (5 bases). Trimming cost V 1 base and J 4 bases, with 16 bases left between them. This CDR3 is 16 amino acids long. Germline V lookup: CDR1 MNHEY, CDR2 SMNVEV (reference sequence). The CDR3 loop reads CASSLFPFQGGTEAFF. The CDR3 DNA follows: TGTGCCAGCAGTTTATTCCCCTTCCAGGGAGGCACTGAAGCTTTCTTT.

In this sample, this clonotype turned up a few times. A read error may explain this, as a much larger clone is one base away. J is TRBJ1-1 and V is TRBV5-1; D is unresolved. The germline gives CDR1 SGHRS, CDR2 YFSETQ. V lost 4 bases and J 5 bases, leaving 15 bases between the germline ends. The CDR3 sequence is 14 residues long. The CDR3 nucleotides are TGCGCCAGCAGCGCCACGATGGGTGCAACTGAAGCTTTCTTT. Translated: CASSATMGATEAFF.

The genes are TRBV20-1 and TRBJ1-4, with no clear D. The CDR3 spans 10 residues. Trimming shortened V by 5 bases and J by 6 bases, and 4 bases separated the two germline ends. Germline V gene data show CDR1 as DFQATT and CDR2 as SNEGSKA (reference sequence). DNA for the CDR3: TGCAGTGCTTTGTATGAAAAACTGTTTTTT. Protein: CSALYEKLFF.

The chain couples TRBV5-1 to TRBJ2-5; TRBD1 matches at 12 bases. The CDR3 contains 16 residues. The J segment lost 5 bases and the V segment lost 2 bases, leaving 7 bases of the junction unmatched. Germline V gene sequence: CDR1 SGHRS, CDR2 YFSETQ. CDR3 loop: CASSLRDRGLGETQYF. CDR3 DNA: TGCGCCAGCAGCTTAAGGGACAGGGGGCTCGGGGAGACCCAGTACTTC.

This clonotype showed up just a few times. This sequence joins TRBV6-5 and TRBJ2-1; D gene uncertain. CDR1 and CDR2 (germline): MNHEY, SVGAGI. The V gene lost 2 bases and the J gene lost 4 bases, with 12 bases spanning the gap. The CDR3 totals 15 residues. CDR3 protein: CASSYTELGYNEQFF. CDR3 sequence (DNA): TGTGCCAGCAGTTACACGGAGCTGGGATACAATGAGCAGTTCTTC.

This clonotype was counted only a few times. J is TRBJ2-7 and V is TRBV4-1; the D is unclear. Germline assignment: CDR1 MGHRA and CDR2 YSYEKL. V lost 2 bases and J lost 0, with 8 bases in between. CDR3 size: 14 residues. The CDR3 nucleotides read TGCGCCAGCAGCCAACTCTTGAGCTCCTACGAGCAGTACTTC. It is translated as CASSQLLSSYEQYF.

This clonotype showed up many times. This sequence joins TRBV27 and TRBJ1-2; TRBD1 matches 7 bases. The germline V gene encodes CDR1 MNHEY and CDR2 SMNVEV (reference sequence). The CDR3 covers 15 residues. Trimming cost V 5 bases and J 2 bases; bases outside gene matches: 8. CDR3 DNA: TGTGCCAGCAGTACATATAGGGGACAGAACTATGGCTACACCTTC. Protein: CASSTYRGQNYGYTF.

In this sample, this clonotype turned up many times. V and J are TRBV2 and TRBJ1-5; D is perhaps TRBD1 (6 bases). In germline, CDR1 is SNHLY, CDR2 FYNNEI. This CDR3 has 14 amino acids. Deletions cut 3 bases from V and 7 bases from J, with 13 bases between. The CDR3 protein is CASSDVTGRQPQHF. For the CDR3, the DNA is TGTGCCAGCAGTGATGTCACAGGGAGGCAGCCCCAGCATTTT.

Ten or more counts support this clonotype. The chain recombines TRBV3-1 with TRBJ1-1; the D gene is possibly TRBD1 (5 bases). From germline, CDR1 is LGHDT and CDR2 YNNKEL (reference sequence). This CDR3 contains 16 residues. Trimming took off 1 base at V and 4 bases at J, with 16 bases between the two ends. The CDR3 nucleotides read TGTGCCAGCAGCCAAGTCTTGGCAGGGTACGGCACTGAAGCTTTCTTT. Protein sequence: CASSQVLAGYGTEAFF.

This clonotype was picked up a small number of times. The chain links TRBV6-1 to TRBJ1-6, with D unclear. Trimming removed 0 bases at V and 13 bases at J, with 19 bases between. Per germline, CDR1 MNHNS and CDR2 SASEGT. The CDR3 runs to 16 residues. CDR3 sequence: CASSEARPGPRIPLHF. The CDR3 DNA reads TGTGCCAGCAGTGAAGCGCGCCCGGGCCCGCGGATCCCCCTCCACTTT.